The T cell receptor (beta chain) described here comes from a study of blood T cell repertoires in COVID-19. The wider study: PBMCs, B-cell-depleted T cells, or T cells were the source of the cDNA or gDNA that made up the material.

Authors' methods: Amplification with reference gene primers provided the estimates of nucleated cell counts. Method: immunoSEQ multiplex PCR; TCRdb's copy keeps in-frame clones and lacks some. The V and J calls and clone size come from that table; D and trimming were worked out from the DNA. The profile covers 250,000 to 350,000 clones, with 80% to 90% appearing a single time and 6.3% taken by the ten largest. Germline trimming cut 11 bases from V and 10 bases from J; bases unmatched to any gene: 5. The germline V gene has CDR1 SEHNR and CDR2 FQNEAQ (reference sequence). This CDR3 has 12 residues. Many counts were recorded for this clone.

The genes are TRBV7-9 and TRBJ1-6; 10 nucleotides agree with TRBD1. The receptor comes from a woman in her fifties or sixties with COVID-19, enrolled during active disease. Sequenced sample: peripheral blood. The DNA of the CDR3 is TGTGCCTCCGGGACAGGGGTCTCACCCCTCCACTTT. Amino acids: CASGTGVSPLHF.